This entry is about one TCR beta chain. The CDR3 totals 15 residues. Germline V gene lookup returns CDR1 KGHSH and CDR2 LQKENI. Trimming took 2 bases from V and 2 from J, leaving 9 bases between them. This sample is drawn from a study of control samples from healthy donors and cancer patients. Data came from immunoSEQ multiplex PCR; TCRdb stores just in-frame clones and leaves some out. The sample carries more than 85,000 clones, about nine tenths recorded once. The receptor was derived from a human donor in good health. The donor label of this sample is uncertain. Sequenced material: blood. The chain couples TRBV18 to TRBJ2-2; tentatively, D is TRBD1 (5 bases). CDR3 in amino acids: CASSPRGYNTGELFF. The DNA of the CDR3 is TGTGCCAGCTCACCAAGGGGATATAACACCGGGGAGCTGTTTTTT. The full variable domain, its missing parts supplied by reference TRBV18 and TRBJ2-2, is NAGVMQNPRHLVRRRGQEARLRCSPMKGHSHVYWYRQLPEEGLKFMVYLQKENIIDESGMPKERFSAEFPKEGPSILRIQQVVRGDSAAYFCASSPRGYNTGELFFGEGSRLTVL.